One and the same sample provided the 23 T cell receptor beta chains below, sequenced in a study of blood T cell repertoires in COVID-19. Only in-frame clones appear in the TCRdb table, and some are missing; sequencing was by immunoSEQ multiplex PCR. The sample holds a few hundred thousand clones; approximately 91% are singletons and the top ten take roughly 0.86%. The sample comprised PBMCs or T cells enriched from blood (not recorded which). These receptor sequences come from a woman between 40 and 55 years old who had been exposed to COVID-19.

V and J are TRBV6-5 and TRBJ1-4; 9 bases line up with TRBD1. V lost 9 bases and J lost 8; bases outside the gene matches: 10. This CDR3 spans 14 amino acids. Germline V lookup: CDR1 MNHEY, CDR2 SVGAGI. CDR3 nucleotide sequence: TGTGCCAGTCAGAACAGGGGGCCGGAAGAAAAACTGTTTTTT. This codes for CASQNRGPEEKLFF.

The genes are TRBV6-5 and TRBJ2-2; TRBD1 matches 8 bases. Trimming took 0 bases from V and 3 from J; bases not matched to a gene: 3. The CDR3 spans 16 residues. The V gene's germline CDR1 is MNHEY and CDR2 SVGAGI. Written as DNA, the CDR3 is TGTGCCAGCAGTTACTCGTCAGGGGGCTACACCGGGGAGCTGTTTTTT. Translated, it gives CASSYSSGGYTGELFF.

This clone was seen more than once but under ten times. The CDR3 nucleotides are TGTGCCAGCGGACATAGCGGGGGGGAAAGCATTCAGTACTTC. Encoded protein: CASGHSGGESIQYF. The chain has TRBV6-5 and TRBJ2-4, with 11 bases aligning to TRBD2. The CDR3 consists of 14 residues. V trimming: 8 bases; J trimming: 9 bases; junction bases outside the gene matches: 9. CDR1 is MNHEY, CDR2 SVGAGI, per germline.

The rearrangement uses TRBV5-4 and TRBJ2-5; D might be TRBD2 (6 bases). Germline loops: CDR1 SGHNT, CDR2 YYREEE (reference sequence). This CDR3 has 18 residues. The V and J ends lost 4 bases and 1 base respectively, with 23 bases between them. The CDR3 DNA sequence: TGTGCCAGCAGCCTAGGGACCCTGGAATGGGGGGTCCAAGAGACCCAGTACTTC. Protein sequence: CASSLGTLEWGVQETQYF.

The chain joins TRBV3-1 (or the pseudogene TRBV3-2) to TRBJ1-5; 9 nucleotides align to TRBD1. With 4 bases clipped from V and 6 bases from J, the junction kept 10 bases outside the gene matches. The CDR3 runs to 16 residues. Germline V gene lookup returns CDR1 LGHDT and CDR2 YNNKEL (reference sequence). CDR3: CASSRYRGQNSQPQHF. The CDR3 nucleotides read TGTGCCAGCAGCCGTTACAGGGGGCAAAACAGTCAGCCCCAGCATTTT.

V is TRBV28 and J is TRBJ1-2, with D possibly matching TRBD1 (6 bases). CDR1 MDHEN and CDR2 SYDVKM come from the germline V gene. Trimming shortened V by 6 bases and J by 5 bases, and 10 bases separated the two germline ends. CDR3 length equals 12 residues. CDR3 amino acids: CASSNRAYGYTF. CDR3 nucleotides: TGTGCCAGCAGCAACAGGGCTTATGGCTACACCTTC.

The chain couples TRBV24-1 to TRBJ1-5; no definite D call. Germline CDR1 reads KGHDR; CDR2 reads SFDVKD. The CDR3 loop spans 12 amino acids. Trimming shortened V by 3 bases and J by 4 bases, and 3 bases separated the two germline ends. The CDR3 sequence is CATSDQNQPQHF. In nucleotides, the CDR3 is TGTGCCACCAGTGATCAGAATCAGCCCCAGCATTTT.

V and J are TRBV20-1 and TRBJ1-5, with a possible D match to TRBD1 (6 bases). V was pared by 3 bases and J by 4 bases, with 10 bases between. This CDR3 is built from 13 residues. Germline CDR1 DFQATT, CDR2 SNEGSKA (reference sequence). The CDR3 protein is CSASSGQNQPQHF. The CDR3, as DNA: TGCAGTGCTAGTTCCGGACAGAATCAGCCCCAGCATTTT.

The rearrangement joins TRBV2 to TRBJ2-7; 8 positions agree with TRBD1. J was trimmed by 7 bases and V by 8 bases; bases with no gene match: 13. Germline assignment: CDR1 SNHLY and CDR2 FYNNEI. The CDR3 loop spans 14 amino acids. This CDR3 reads CASGGQAALGEQYF. DNA for the CDR3: TGTGCCAGCGGGGGACAGGCGGCCTTGGGGGAGCAGTACTTC.

The rearrangement uses TRBV27 and TRBJ2-3; maybe TRBD2 (7 bases). Germline V gene data show CDR1 as MNHEY and CDR2 as SMNVEV (reference sequence). With 3 bases removed from V and 4 bases from J, the gap between germline ends came to 20 bases. The CDR3 sequence is 17 residues long. This CDR3 is CASSLGRGGARADTQYF. The CDR3 DNA reads as TGTGCCAGCAGTTTGGGGCGAGGGGGGGCCCGTGCAGATACGCAGTATTTT.

J is TRBJ2-7 and V is TRBV3-1 (or the pseudogene TRBV3-2), with D maybe TRBD2 (5 bases). Germline V lookup: CDR1 LGHDT, CDR2 YNNKEL (reference sequence). The germline V and J ends were trimmed by 0 bases and 4 bases, with 16 bases remaining between them. This CDR3 has 16 amino acids. As DNA, the CDR3 is TGTGCCAGCAGCCAAGATGCGGCGTTAGGGAGTTACGAGCAGTACTTC. As protein: CASSQDAALGSYEQYF.

A single count supports this clone. This chain joins TRBV19 and TRBJ1-3, with D uncertain. This CDR3 spans 14 amino acids. V lost 4 bases and J lost 0, with 7 bases in between. Germline-derived CDR1 and CDR2 are LNHDA and SQIVND (reference sequence). CDR3 amino acids: CASSKSVSGNTIYF. Written as DNA, the CDR3 is TGTGCCAGTAGTAAGTCGGTCTCTGGAAACACCATATATTTT.

The chain has TRBV2 and TRBJ2-5; TRBD2 matches 9 bases. The CDR3 sequence is 14 residues long. The germline gives CDR1 SNHLY, CDR2 FYNNEI. Unmatched junction bases numbered 12, after V lost 11 bases and J lost 5 bases. The CDR3: CALPAGGPLETQYF. CDR3 DNA: TGTGCCCTACCGGCGGGGGGGCCTCTGGAGACCCAGTACTTC.

To note about this clone: Distinct nucleotide sequences in the sample also encode this CDR3. The genes are TRBV20-1 and TRBJ1-2, with a weak D call TRBD1 (5 bases). Germline V lookup: CDR1 DFQATT, CDR2 SNEGSKA (reference sequence). This CDR3 spans 11 amino acids. The ends were cut back, 5 bases at V and 3 bases at J, with 7 bases in the middle. The CDR3 coding sequence is TGCAGTGCTGGGGGGGACTATGGCTACACCTTC. Amino acid sequence: CSAGGDYGYTF.

The rearrangement uses TRBV29-1 and TRBJ1-2; unclear D gene. Per the germline V gene, CDR1 is SQVTM and CDR2 is ANQGSEA. V lost 7 bases and J lost 8, with 17 bases in between. The CDR3 totals 12 residues. CDR3 bases: TGCAGCGCCCACACAGCCCTCAGGGGCTACACCTTC. This sequence encodes CSAHTALRGYTF.

Here the CDR3 DNA reads TGCGCCAGCAGCAAACCCGATGGTGGGCCCCCAGATACGCAGTATTTT. This codes for CASSKPDGGPPDTQYF. The V call is TRBV10-2, the J call TRBJ2-3; no reliable D call. The CDR3 runs 16 residues. Germline loops: CDR1 WSHSY, CDR2 SAAADI. Trimming removed 6 bases at V and 4 bases at J, with 20 bases between.

The J gene is TRBJ2-7, the V gene TRBV12-5; the D is unclear. CDR1 LGHNT and CDR2 FRNRAP come from the germline V gene. The CDR3 loop spans 11 amino acids. V lost 5 bases and J 3 bases, leaving 5 bases between the germline ends. The CDR3 loop is CASGTLYEQYF. The DNA of the CDR3 is TGTGCTAGTGGTACTCTCTACGAGCAGTACTTC.

This chain uses TRBV5-1 with TRBJ1-2; 7 nucleotides agree with TRBD1. V lost 4 bases, J lost 7 bases, and 4 bases stayed unmatched. The germline V gene has CDR1 SGHRS and CDR2 YFSETQ. This CDR3 comprises 12 residues. This chain's CDR3 is CASSENRGGYTF. DNA for the CDR3: TGCGCCAGCAGCGAGAACAGGGGTGGCTACACCTTC.

This clone has just one count. The sample carries other DNA sequences with the same CDR3. CDR3 coding DNA: TGTGCCAGTAGCCCGGGACAGGGACCATACGAGCAGTACTTC. Translating it yields CASSPGQGPYEQYF. The chain recombines TRBV19 with TRBJ2-7; 9 nucleotides match TRBD1. The CDR3 runs 14 residues. The germline V gene encodes CDR1 LNHDA and CDR2 SQIVND (reference sequence). V gave up 6 bases and J gave up 4 bases; unmatched junction bases: 7.

Turning to this clone: Germline and junction disagree at one end, which may indicate a read error. The chain employs TRBV18 and TRBJ2-3; 8 bases are a match to TRBD1. There are 17 residues in the CDR3. Germline CDR1 is KGHSH and CDR2 is LQKENI. CDR3 in amino acids: CASSELTGGISRDTQYF. Written as DNA, the CDR3 is TGTGCCAGCTCGGAACTCACAGGGGGGATTAGCAGAGATACGCAGTATTTT. Filled out from reference TRBV18 and TRBJ2-3, the complete variable domain reads NAGVMQNPRHLVRRRGQEARLRCSPMKGHSHVYWYRQLPEEGLKFMVYLQKENIIDESGMPKERFSAEFPKEGPSILRIQQVVRGDSAAYFCASSELTGGISRDTQYFGPGTRLTVL.

The table lists this clone with a few counts. The chain links TRBV29-1 to TRBJ2-7, with D tentatively TRBD2 (6 bases). Germline V gives CDR1 SQVTM, CDR2 ANQGSEA. The CDR3 runs to 12 residues. V was shortened by 4 bases and J by 2 bases, with 9 bases between the two germline ends. CDR3: CSVGPGAYEQYF. The CDR3 DNA follows: TGCAGCGTTGGTCCGGGGGCCTACGAGCAGTACTTC.

This clone was detected once. The chain joins TRBV30 to TRBJ2-1; D may be TRBD2 (6 bases). This CDR3 has 16 amino acids. Germline V gives CDR1 GTSNPN, CDR2 SVGIG (reference sequence). Trimming stripped 5 bases from V and 8 bases from J, with 25 bases between. This CDR3 is CAWPSDGGVIGDEQFF. The CDR3 DNA reads as TGTGCCTGGCCCTCCGACGGGGGAGTCATTGGGGATGAGCAGTTCTTC.

The J gene is TRBJ2-7, the V gene TRBV19; no reliable D call. The V end was cut by 6 bases, the J end by 1 base, with 19 bases between. The CDR3 consists of 16 residues. Germline CDR1 LNHDA, CDR2 SQIVND (reference sequence). CDR3 protein: CASSHSPHRTSYEQYF. DNA for the CDR3: TGTGCCAGTAGCCATTCACCCCATCGTACATCCTACGAGCAGTACTTC.